The 23 T cell receptor beta chains given below trace back to one sample, sequenced in a study of post-analysis software for immune sequencing data (dated by TCRdb to about 2015). General study outcomes and caveats: About 5 TRBV segments, including TRBV5-6, TRBV5-1 and TRBV20-1, were significantly more frequent in patients than controls.

These receptors are not linked to any known antigen. The method behind the library was PCR. The listed sequencing device is Illumina HiSeq 2500. To reduce PCR and sequencing biases, unique molecular identifiers were built into the TCR beta cDNA libraries. The public reads were run again by TCRdb, first through fastp at Q25 and then through MiXCR, and only productive beta chains were kept. Entries are consolidated by CDR3 protein sequence, retaining the most common genes and DNA. This sample holds about 430,000 distinct CDR3 sequences; 30% to 40% were observed only once. About 7.6% of the sample lies in the top ten. Sequencing input: blood. Receptor source: a girl aged 2-10 years with multiple sclerosis.

In this sample, this clonotype turned up a few times. This chain joins TRBV7-2 and TRBJ2-3, with TRBD2 matching over 13 bases. Germline V gene lookup returns CDR1 SGHTA and CDR2 FQGNSA. The CDR3 length is 20 residues. The trim removed 4 bases at V and 4 bases at J, leaving 17 bases unmatched. In DNA form, the CDR3 reads TGTGCCAGCAGCTCAGACCCCCTAGGCCCCGGACTAGCGGGAGCAGATACGCAGTATTTT. This gives the protein CASSSDPLGPGLAGADTQYF.

The chain links TRBV20-1 to TRBJ2-1; TRBD2 matches at 10 bases. Germline-derived CDR1 and CDR2 are DFQATT and SNEGSKA (reference sequence). V shed 5 bases and J 7 bases; nucleotides not matched to a gene: 8. CDR3 length equals 14 residues. CDR3 loop: CSAQSGGARNEQFF. In DNA, the CDR3 is TGCAGTGCTCAAAGCGGGGGGGCCCGAAATGAGCAGTTCTTC.

This chain connects TRBV7-9 to TRBJ2-6; D remains ambiguous. Germline loops: CDR1 SEHNR, CDR2 FQNEAQ (reference sequence). This CDR3 is 15 amino acids long. V lost 6 bases and J 0 bases, leaving 9 bases between the germline ends. The CDR3 bases are TGTGCCAGCAGACCAAGAAGCTCTGGGGCCAACGTCCTGACTTTC. Translated, it gives CASRPRSSGANVLTF.

V and J are TRBV11-2 and TRBJ2-7, with D hard to call. The end of the DNA aligns better with TRBJ2-5, so the J call may be wrong. This CDR3 comprises 15 residues. Germline values: CDR1 SGHAT, CDR2 FQNNGV. The DNA for the CDR3 is TGTGCCAGCAGCCCAGGCCAATTAACAACTCGGACCCAGTACTTC. This codes for CASSPGQLTTRTQYF.

The rearrangement uses TRBV12-3 or TRBV12-4 and TRBJ2-1; D is unclear. CDR3 size: 11 residues. The germline V and J ends were trimmed by 3 bases and 8 bases, with 5 bases remaining between them. In DNA form, the CDR3 reads TGTGCCAGCAGTTTTCAATATGAGCAGTTCTTC. This codes for CASSFQYEQFF.

This rearrangement joins TRBV6-2 or TRBV6-3 to TRBJ2-7; no definite D call. The CDR3 has 14 residues. Germline lookup yields CDR1 MNHEY and CDR2 SVGEGT. Trimming pared 5 bases from V and 5 bases from J, leaving 16 bases between. The CDR3 DNA reads TGTGCCAGCAGTGAGACCCTTAGCAGCAACGAGCAGTACTTC. Its protein is CASSETLSSNEQYF.

This clonotype was found a few times. The rearrangement joins TRBV27 to TRBJ2-7; 9 bases align to TRBD1. Losses at the gene ends were 6 bases for V and 5 bases for J; bases not matched to a gene: 5. The germline gives CDR1 MNHEY, CDR2 SMNVEV (reference sequence). This CDR3 has 13 residues. CDR3 DNA sequence: TGTGCCAGCAGGGGACAGGGAGGGAACGAGCAGTACTTC. As protein: CASRGQGGNEQYF.

The chain links TRBV6-5 to TRBJ2-7; 9 nucleotides match TRBD1. Germline CDR1 reads MNHEY; CDR2 reads SVGAGI. This CDR3 is built from 13 residues. V lost 4 bases and J lost 6; bases outside the gene matches: 4. CDR3 residues: CASSSGQGAEQYF. CDR3 coding DNA: TGTGCCAGCAGTTCGGGACAGGGTGCCGAGCAGTACTTC.

The chain has TRBV20-1 and TRBJ2-4; possibly TRBD2 for D (6 bases). The J call may be wrong; the DNA end is better matched by TRBJ2-7. CDR1 and CDR2 from the germline V gene are DFQATT and SNEGSKA (reference sequence). This CDR3 region has 12 residues. The CDR3 nucleotides read TGCAGTGCCGCTAAAGGAGGGGACGAGCAGTACTTC. Amino acid sequence: CSAAKGGDEQYF.

The chain couples TRBV20-1 to TRBJ1-5; D is ambiguous. The CDR3 has 15 residues. V lost 3 bases and J 2 bases, leaving 14 bases between the germline ends. The germline CDR1 and CDR2 sequences are DFQATT and SNEGSKA (reference sequence). CDR3 in DNA: TGCAGTGCTAGTAATAGTATGACCCGCAATCAGCCCCAGCATTTT. Translating it yields CSASNSMTRNQPQHF.

The chain couples TRBV18 to TRBJ2-1; 7 nucleotides align to TRBD2. Unmatched junction bases numbered 5, after V lost 2 bases and J lost 4 bases. CDR1 and CDR2 from the germline V gene are KGHSH and LQKENI. This CDR3 is 15 amino acids long. The CDR3 region is CASSPWAGEYNEQFF. The CDR3 coding sequence is TGTGCCAGCTCACCATGGGCGGGGGAGTACAATGAGCAGTTCTTC.

The rearrangement links TRBV29-1 to TRBJ1-2; no clear D. This CDR3 contains 12 residues. Germline assignment: CDR1 SQVTM and CDR2 ANQGSEA. V was clipped by 3 bases and J by 6 bases, with 11 bases between them. The CDR3, as DNA: TGCAGCGTTGAGGGCAGCCTCCATGGCTACACCTTC. Its translation: CSVEGSLHGYTF. The full variable domain, completed using reference TRBV29-1 and TRBJ1-2, is SAVISQKPSRDICQRGTSLTIQCQVDSQVTMMFWYRQQPGQSLTLIATANQGSEATYESGFVIDKFPISRPNLTFSTLTVSNMSPEDSSIYLCSVEGSLHGYTFGSGTRLTVV.

The gene calls are TRBV29-1 and TRBJ1-6; 8 bases fit TRBD1. With V trimmed by 7 bases and J by 8 bases, 7 bases remained unmatched. CDR3 length equals 13 residues. CDR1 and CDR2 from the germline V gene are SQVTM and ANQGSEA. CDR3 in amino acids: CSARTGIDSPLHF. The CDR3 region has the DNA TGCAGCGCCCGGACAGGGATCGATTCACCCCTCCACTTT.

The rearrangement uses TRBV9 and TRBJ2-3; D is ambiguous. Trimming pared 4 bases from V and 5 bases from J, leaving 8 bases between. The CDR3 extends over 12 amino acids. Germline V CDR1 and CDR2: SGDLS, YYNGEE. In DNA, the CDR3 is TGTGCCAGCAGCCCAAAGAAAGATACGCAGTATTTT. Translated: CASSPKKDTQYF.

The chain employs TRBV20-1 and TRBJ1-2; TRBD1 is a possible D gene (6 bases). Trimming shortened V by 4 bases and J by 0 bases, and 15 bases separated the two germline ends. Per germline, CDR1 DFQATT and CDR2 SNEGSKA (reference sequence). This CDR3 contains 15 residues. The CDR3 spells CSATQGRLANYGYTF. In nucleotides, the CDR3 is TGCAGTGCTACACAGGGACGGTTAGCTAACTATGGCTACACCTTC.

A few counts support this clonotype. This chain joins TRBV25-1 and TRBJ2-7; D ambiguous. The length of the CDR3 is 12 residues. V was cut by 1 base and J by 7 bases, with 8 bases left in between. Germline V gene lookup returns CDR1 MGHDK and CDR2 SYGVNS. CDR3 region: CASSEWYDEQYF. The DNA for the CDR3 is TGTGCCAGCAGTGAATGGTACGATGAGCAGTACTTC.

This chain joins TRBV29-1 and TRBJ1-2, with D maybe TRBD1 (6 bases). Per germline, CDR1 SQVTM and CDR2 ANQGSEA. The length of the CDR3 is 14 residues. Trimming shortened V by 4 bases and J by 1 base, and 13 bases separated the two germline ends. DNA of the CDR3: TGCAGCGTTGCTACTCGGGACATTAACTATGGCTACACCTTC. This codes for CSVATRDINYGYTF.

This clonotype was picked up a small number of times. The chain recombines TRBV9 with TRBJ1-2; D possibly corresponds to TRBD1 (5 bases). The CDR3 extends over 17 amino acids. The V end was cut by 0 bases, the J end by 2 bases, with 17 bases between. Germline CDR1 and CDR2: SGDLS and YYNGEE. The CDR3 DNA reads TGTGCCAGCAGCGTAGCCGTAGCCGGGCAGGGAAACTATGGCTACACCTTC. This codes for CASSVAVAGQGNYGYTF.

This clonotype was seen a few times. The V and J genes are TRBV15 and TRBJ2-1; D is perhaps TRBD1 (6 bases). V lost 1 base to trimming and J lost 3 bases, with 7 bases between them. The CDR3 consists of 14 residues. Per the germline V gene, CDR1 is LNHNV and CDR2 is YYDKDF (reference sequence). CDR3 in amino acids: CATSRGTDYNEQFF. The CDR3 bases are TGTGCCACCAGCAGAGGGACAGACTACAATGAGCAGTTCTTC.

This chain uses TRBV12-3 or TRBV12-4 with TRBJ2-7; D gene uncertain. The CDR3 extends over 16 amino acids. V lost 0 bases and J lost 1, with 13 bases in between. The CDR3 nucleotides are TGTGCCAGCAGTTTAGCCGGGCGGTCCCGTTCCTACGAGCAGTACTTC. It is translated as CASSLAGRSRSYEQYF.

The rearrangement joins TRBV6-1 to TRBJ2-5; D gene ambiguous. The closer fit of TRBJ2-7 to the DNA end suggests the J call may be wrong. The germline CDR1 and CDR2 sequences are MNHNS and SASEGT. CDR3 length: 17 residues. As DNA, the CDR3 is TGTGCCAGCAGTGGCACTTCAAGACACCATAAACCGTACGAGCAGTACTTC. It specifies CASSGTSRHHKPYEQYF.

The chain recombines TRBV3-1 with TRBJ1-6; D gene ambiguous. Deletions cut 4 bases from V and 7 bases from J, with 8 bases between. CDR3 length: 13 residues. The V gene's germline CDR1 is LGHDT and CDR2 YNNKEL (reference sequence). The CDR3 DNA is TGTGCCAGCAGCCCCGGTCCAAATTCACCCCTCCACTTT. Its protein is CASSPGPNSPLHF.

The chain recombines TRBV28 with TRBJ2-1, with 10 bases lining up with TRBD2. The CDR3 totals 20 residues. Germline trimming cut 3 bases from V and 5 bases from J; bases unmatched to any gene: 19. From germline, CDR1 is MDHEN and CDR2 SYDVKM. The CDR3 loop is CASSFPILAGAPSGHNEQFF. DNA of the CDR3: TGTGCCAGCAGTTTCCCGATCCTAGCGGGAGCCCCCTCGGGACACAATGAGCAGTTCTTC.